A selection of T cell receptor beta chains follows, all from one sample in a study of T cell repertoires in cytomegalovirus infection. TCRdb fed the reads into MiXCR, producing one record per CDR3 protein. The table has around 330,000 distinct CDR3 sequences, around a sixth seen once; the top ten hold about 11%. Sequencing was carried out using PBMCs. All receptors derive from a human donor in good health (CMV status not recorded). Some clones in this sample may be carry-over from other donors' samples. CDR3s include the opening cysteine and the closing phenylalanine or tryptophan. A D gene is named only where the DNA matches it firmly. Clone size, where shown, is once, few, many, or a class for clones that have expanded.

d_gene	j_gene	abundance	v_gene	CDR3aa	CDR3nt
.	TRBJ2-7	.	TRBV27	CASSTGLSIPGYEQYF	TGTGCCAGCAGTACGGGACTCTCCATTCCTGGGTACGAGCAGTACTTC
.	TRBJ1-1	.	TRBV27	CASKGVDTEAFF	TGTGCCAGCAAGGGGGTTGACACTGAAGCTTTCTTT
TRBD1	TRBJ2-3	many	TRBV7-8	CASSHPTGGTDTQYF	TGTGCCAGCAGCCACCCGACAGGGGGCACAGATACGCAGTATTTT
.	TRBJ1-5	many	TRBV4-1	CASSWGVNQPQHF	TGCGCCAGCAGTTGGGGGGTTAATCAGCCCCAGCATTTT
.	TRBJ2-7	.	TRBV7-2	CASSLEGSGFRGYEQYF	TGTGCCAGCAGCTTAGAGGGGTCAGGGTTTCGTGGCTACGAGCAGTACTTC
.	TRBJ2-1	few	TRBV20-1	CSATRGGGMNEQFF	TGCAGTGCTACCAGGGGGGGCGGGATGAATGAGCAGTTCTTC
TRBD1	TRBJ2-4	few	TRBV28	CASDTGGNVYF	TGTGCCAGCGACACAGGGGGGAATGTCTACTTC
TRBD2	TRBJ2-3	few	TRBV28	CASSPIAGGGRDTQYF	TGTGCCAGCAGTCCTATAGCGGGGGGGGGGCGTGATACGCAGTATTTT
.	TRBJ2-2	many	TRBV10-3	CAINGGDNAGELFF	TGTGCCATCAATGGCGGGGATAATGCCGGGGAGCTGTTTTTT
.	TRBJ1-6	many	TRBV7-2	CASSLVGLPNSPLHF	TGTGCCAGCAGCTTAGTAGGGCTGCCTAATTCACCCCTCCACTTT
.	TRBJ1-1	.	TRBV12-3/TRBV12-4	CASSYTLSLNTEAFF	TGTGCCAGCAGCTATACGCTGTCCTTGAACACTGAAGCTTTCTTT
.	TRBJ2-3	few	TRBV3-1	CASRSGATDTQYF	TGTGCCAGCAGGAGTGGGGCCACAGATACGCAGTATTTT
.	TRBJ2-2	.	TRBV20-1	CSARGGLLNTGELFF	TGCAGTGCTAGAGGGGGGCTACTGAACACCGGGGAGCTGTTTTTT
TRBD1	TRBJ1-1	many	TRBV7-8	CASAHPTGQGMNTEAFF	TGTGCCAGCGCACATCCGACGGGACAGGGAATGAACACTGAAGCTTTCTTT
TRBD2	TRBJ2-3	few	TRBV7-6	CASSPSRGADTQYF	TGTGCCAGCAGCCCATCACGGGGGGCAGATACGCAGTATTTT
.	TRBJ1-6	few	TRBV7-9	CASAREYVPSPLHF	TGTGCCAGCGCCCGGGAGTACGTCCCTTCACCCCTCCACTTT
TRBD2	TRBJ2-5	once	TRBV29-1	CSAKRGQETQYF	TGCAGCGCTAAGCGGGGACAAGAGACCCAGTACTTC
.	TRBJ2-1	.	TRBV5-6	CASTYSNEQFF	TGTGCCAGCACCTACAGCAATGAGCAGTTCTTC
.	TRBJ1-1	.	TRBV12-3/TRBV12-4	CASSLSQGSAFF	TGTGCCAGCAGTTTGAGTCAGGGATCAGCTTTCTTT
.	TRBJ2-1	few	TRBV6-2/TRBV6-3	CASSYSGFPYNEQFF	TGTGCCAGCAGTTACTCTGGTTTCCCCTACAATGAGCAGTTCTTC
.	TRBJ2-7	.	TRBV9	CASSVGVTRTYEQYF	TGTGCCAGCAGCGTAGGGGTGACACGGACCTACGAGCAGTACTTC
.	TRBJ1-2	many	TRBV12-3/TRBV12-4	CASSFDYGYTF	TGTGCCAGCAGTTTCGACTATGGCTACACCTTC
.	TRBJ1-1	.	TRBV5-1	CASSLGTMNTEAFF	TGCGCCAGCAGCTTGGGGACCATGAACACTGAAGCTTTCTTT
TRBD1	TRBJ1-1	.	TRBV28	CASSWTGGTEAFF	TGTGCCAGCAGTTGGACAGGGGGAACTGAAGCTTTCTTT
.	TRBJ2-5	many	TRBV7-2	CASSLVGPEGTQYF	TGTGCCAGCAGCTTAGTGGGGCCGGAAGGGACCCAGTACTTC
.	TRBJ1-6	many	TRBV12-3/TRBV12-4	CASSLRGQGSNSPLHF	TGTGCCAGCAGTTTAAGAGGGCAGGGGTCAAATTCACCCCTCCACTTT
.	TRBJ1-5	few	TRBV27	CASGRVNQPQHF	TGTGCCAGCGGGCGGGTCAATCAGCCCCAGCATTTT
.	TRBJ2-7	many	TRBV6-1	CASSVPIGDHPYEQYF	TGTGCCAGCAGCGTTCCGATAGGGGATCACCCCTACGAGCAGTACTTC
TRBD2	TRBJ2-2	many	TRBV7-9	CASSLLAVNTGELFF	TGTGCCAGCAGTCTACTAGCGGTCAACACCGGGGAGCTGTTTTTT
.	TRBJ1-4	few	TRBV11-2	CASSAGLANEKLFF	TGTGCCAGCAGCGCGGGTTTGGCTAATGAAAAACTGTTTTTT
.	TRBJ1-1	.	TRBV5-8	CASSSPRTNTEAFF	TGTGCCAGCAGCTCCCCCCGGACGAACACTGAAGCTTTCTTT
.	TRBJ2-1	many	TRBV4-1	CASSQDRVNNEQFF	TGCGCCAGCAGCCAAGACAGGGTCAACAATGAGCAGTTCTTC
.	TRBJ2-5	many	TRBV11-1	CASSLTGAIQETQYF	TGTGCCAGCAGCTTAACGGGGGCGATCCAAGAGACCCAGTACTTC
TRBD2	TRBJ2-7	.	TRBV6-5	CASSYSAPSGGARSYEQYF	TGTGCCAGCAGTTACTCGGCGCCTAGCGGGGGGGCCCGAAGCTACGAGCAGTACTTC
.	TRBJ1-2	few	TRBV11-2	CASSDLQGTQDGYTF	TGTGCCAGTAGCGATCTACAAGGGACTCAAGATGGCTACACCTTC
.	TRBJ2-1	few	TRBV6-2/TRBV6-3	CASSYKARDRLDNEQFF	TGTGCCAGCAGTTACAAGGCAAGGGATCGACTGGACAATGAGCAGTTCTTC
.	TRBJ2-5	.	TRBV7-2	CASSLESVGPETQYF	TGTGCCAGCAGCTTAGAGTCTGTAGGGCCAGAGACCCAGTACTTC
.	TRBJ2-1	many	TRBV12-3/TRBV12-4	CASSFPQGVQFF	TGTGCCAGCAGTTTCCCGCAGGGAGTGCAGTTCTTC
TRBD2	TRBJ2-3	few	TRBV7-9	CASSQGLAGGMADTQYF	TGTGCCAGCAGCCAAGGACTAGCGGGGGGGATGGCAGATACGCAGTATTTT
.	TRBJ2-7	many	TRBV7-9	CASSLDSSSYEQYF	TGTGCCAGCAGCTTAGACTCCTCCTCCTACGAGCAGTACTTC
TRBD2	TRBJ2-7	.	TRBV28	CASSLFGPGLARSYEQYF	TGTGCCAGCAGTTTATTCGGCCCCGGACTAGCCCGCTCCTACGAGCAGTACTTC
.	TRBJ1-6	few	TRBV12-3/TRBV12-4	CASRRGGFSPLHF	TGTGCCAGCCGCCGCGGGGGGTTTTCACCCCTCCACTTT
.	TRBJ2-7	many	TRBV7-9	CASSPPWSGHSYEQYF	TGTGCCAGCAGCCCCCCCTGGTCGGGACACTCCTACGAGCAGTACTTC
.	TRBJ2-2	few	TRBV28	CASSPEGELFF	TGTGCCAGCAGTCCCGAAGGGGAGCTGTTTTTT
.	TRBJ1-4	.	TRBV28	CASSLYTAGEKLFF	TGTGCCAGCAGTTTATACACCGCCGGGGAAAAACTGTTTTTT